This T cell receptor (beta chain) derives from a study of T cells in Graves' hyperthyroidism and ophthalmopathy. Authors of the study amplified TCR beta CDR3 regions from RNA transcripts. First-round RT-PCR targeting the TCR CDR3 was performed with the HTBI primer set. TCRdb independently ran MiXCR on the multiplex PCR reads; one entry per CDR3 protein. The sample holds hundreds of thousands of distinct CDR3 sequences; just under 15% are singletons and the top ten take roughly 33%. This clonotype was detected many times. What it binds is unknown. Uncontrolled infection, other autoimmune disease, pregnancy or lactation barred patients from enrollment. From approximately 9.3 ml of fresh peripheral blood, PBMCs were isolated. The CDR3 is 15 amino acids. The ends lost 8 bases at V and 2 bases at J; junction bases unmatched: 12. The germline V gene encodes CDR1 MDHEN and CDR2 SYDVKM. General study results and limits: Blood also held most thyroid clonotypes expanded beyond 0.001. A model of 13 V-J features distinguished ophthalmopathy from stable hyperthyroidism.

This receptor was identified in a woman between 25 and 40 years old with Graves' hyperthyroidism. The specimen sequenced was blood. The rearrangement links TRBV28 to TRBJ2-7; 7 bases match TRBD2. CDR3 protein: CASGPTTSATYEQYF. Written as DNA, the CDR3 is TGTGCCAGCGGACCAACAACTAGCGCGACCTACGAGCAGTACTTC.